Shown below are 30 T cell receptor beta chains from a single sample sequenced in a study of CD8+ T cells in alopecia areata. Extracted RNA was reverse transcribed into cDNA, the sequencing template. Sequenced by immunoSEQ multiplex PCR; TCRdb stores in-frame clones only, minus some. The sample includes some 96,000 clones, around 60% of them seen just once. Treatment in this sample: oral pan-JAK inhibitor, 5-10 mg twice daily. This specimen consisted of CD8+ T cells sorted from blood, obtained at week 4, from a patient treated with tofacitinib. These receptors originate from a human donor with alopecia areata.

J is TRBJ2-3 and V is TRBV30, with D possibly matching TRBD2 (5 bases). Trimming left V 8 bases short and J 3 bases short, with 12 bases between. CDR1 and CDR2 from the germline V gene are GTSNPN and SVGIG (reference sequence). This CDR3 is 12 amino acids long. CDR3 amino acids: CAGGSVTDTQYF. In nucleotides, the CDR3 is TGTGCCGGAGGCTCTGTGACAGATACGCAGTATTTT.

DNA for the CDR3: TGTGCCTGGAGTGTACACGGGCACAATGAGCAGTTCTTC. The encoded protein is CAWSVHGHNEQFF. The chain recombines TRBV30 with TRBJ2-1; no clear D. With 0 bases removed from V and 5 bases from J, the gap between germline ends came to 8 bases. This CDR3 is 13 amino acids long. Germline loops: CDR1 GTSNPN, CDR2 SVGIG (reference sequence).

This clone was detected a few times. The chain is built from TRBV5-6 and TRBJ2-2, with D hard to call. The CDR3 is 14 amino acids. V lost 0 bases and J lost 3, with 6 bases in between. Per the germline V gene, CDR1 is SGHDT and CDR2 is YYEEEE. CDR3 DNA sequence: TGTGCCAGCAGCTTGGACAGATACACCGGGGAGCTGTTTTTT. Translation: CASSLDRYTGELFF.

This clone came up a few times. The chain links TRBV6-6 to TRBJ2-1; D is unclear. The CDR3 contains 14 residues. With 6 bases removed from V and 4 bases from J, the gap between germline ends came to 13 bases. Germline V lookup: CDR1 MNHNY, CDR2 SVGAGI (reference sequence). CDR3 loop: CASSPLSGYNEQFF. CDR3 nucleotides: TGTGCCAGCAGCCCCTTAAGTGGGTACAATGAGCAGTTCTTC.

The chain has TRBV6-5 and TRBJ1-5; tentative D call: TRBD1 (6 bases). V lost 6 bases and J lost 0, with 12 bases in between. Germline V gene sequence: CDR1 MNHEY, CDR2 SVGAGI. The CDR3 is 15 amino acids. The chain's CDR3 is CASRPYRDSNQPQHF. CDR3 sequence (DNA): TGTGCCAGCAGACCATACAGGGATAGCAATCAGCCCCAGCATTTT.

Points on this clone: At the DNA level, this CDR3 is encoded by other sequences in the same sample as well. The chain combines TRBV19 with TRBJ1-1, with TRBD1 matching 8 bases. The trim removed 6 bases at V and 3 bases at J, leaving 3 bases unmatched. CDR1 LNHDA and CDR2 SQIVND come from the germline V gene (reference sequence). This CDR3 contains 13 residues. The CDR3 is CASSPGGYTEAFF. CDR3 nucleotide sequence: TGTGCCAGTAGCCCAGGGGGCTACACTGAAGCTTTCTTT.

The V and J genes are TRBV30 and TRBJ2-1; perhaps TRBD1 as D (7 bases). With 5 bases removed from V and 9 bases from J, the gap between germline ends came to 20 bases. The CDR3 is 14 residues long. Germline assignment: CDR1 GTSNPN and CDR2 SVGIG (reference sequence). CDR3 coding DNA: TGTGCCTGGGTATTCAAAGGACAGGAGGGTGAGCAGTTCTTC. Translating it yields CAWVFKGQEGEQFF.

The chain has TRBV29-1 and TRBJ2-7; D call uncertain. V lost 0 bases to trimming and J lost 0 bases, with 12 bases between them. The CDR3 is 15 residues long. Germline loops: CDR1 SQVTM, CDR2 ANQGSEA. The CDR3 DNA follows: TGCAGCGTTGAAGATCCCGGGCTGAGCTCCTACGAGCAGTACTTC. It is translated as CSVEDPGLSSYEQYF.

This clone turned up a few times. V gene TRBV4-1 combines with J gene TRBJ2-5; 7 bases fit TRBD1. V lost 0 bases, J lost 1 base, and 5 bases stayed unmatched. The CDR3 is 16 amino acids. Germline V gene data show CDR1 as MGHRA and CDR2 as YSYEKL. The CDR3, as DNA: TGCGCCAGCAGCCAAGAACCGACAGGGCCCCAAGAGACCCAGTACTTC. The encoded protein is CASSQEPTGPQETQYF.

The CDR3 DNA follows: TGTGCCAGCACCATCGGTTTGGGGACAACTGAAGCTTTCTTT. Its translation: CASTIGLGTTEAFF. This chain connects TRBV7-9 to TRBJ1-1; D is perhaps TRBD1 (6 bases). The CDR3 is made up of 14 amino acids. The V gene lost 7 bases and the J gene lost 5 bases, with 17 bases spanning the gap. Germline CDR1 is SEHNR and CDR2 is FQNEAQ (reference sequence).

The rearrangement joins TRBV6-5 to TRBJ2-5, with D uncertain. The V end was cut by 2 bases, the J end by 4 bases, with 8 bases between. The germline V gene has CDR1 MNHEY and CDR2 SVGAGI. The CDR3 runs 13 residues. The chain's CDR3 is CASSYGEGETQYF. Written as DNA, the CDR3 is TGTGCCAGCAGTTACGGTGAAGGAGAGACCCAGTACTTC.

The gene calls are TRBV11-2 and TRBJ2-2, with 12 bases aligning to TRBD1. Looked up from germline, CDR1 is SGHAT and CDR2 is FQNNGV. The CDR3 contains 16 residues. J was trimmed by 3 bases and V by 5 bases; bases with no gene match: 4. The CDR3 coding sequence is TGTGCCAGCAGCCCTGGGACAGGGGGCGACACCGGGGAGCTGTTTTTT. It translates to CASSPGTGGDTGELFF.

The gene calls are TRBV5-1 and TRBJ2-5; a weak D match, TRBD1 (5 bases). The length of the CDR3 is 15 residues. The V and J ends lost 0 bases and 2 bases respectively, with 11 bases between them. The V gene's germline CDR1 is SGHRS and CDR2 YFSETQ. In DNA, the CDR3 is TGCGCCAGCAGCTTGGGGGGCCCAAAACAAGAGACCCAGTACTTC. This encodes CASSLGGPKQETQYF.

The chain joins TRBV11-2 to TRBJ2-7; 8 nucleotides align to TRBD1. The CDR3 runs 14 residues. Germline V lookup: CDR1 SGHAT, CDR2 FQNNGV. Germline trimming cut 2 bases from V and 5 bases from J; bases unmatched to any gene: 5. The CDR3 DNA follows: TGTGCCAGCAGCTTACCAGGGGGCGTCCACGAGCAGTACTTC. Amino acid sequence: CASSLPGGVHEQYF.

V gene TRBV10-3 combines with J gene TRBJ1-2; tentatively, D is TRBD1 (5 bases). The V end was cut by 3 bases, the J end by 6 bases, with 11 bases between. The CDR3 covers 13 residues. Germline V CDR1 and CDR2: ENHRY, SYGVKD. The CDR3 DNA sequence: TGTGCCATCAGTGATTGGGGCGGCGATGGCTACACCTTC. It is translated as CAISDWGGDGYTF.

The chain links TRBV30 to TRBJ1-5; D remains unclear. Trimming removed 4 bases from V and 2 bases from J, with 12 bases in between. The germline V gene has CDR1 GTSNPN and CDR2 SVGIG (reference sequence). CDR3 length equals 14 residues. DNA of the CDR3: TGTGCCTGGAAGGTCCCTAGTGGCAATCAGCCCCAGCATTTT. Its translation is CAWKVPSGNQPQHF. Complete variable domain (other parts from reference TRBV30 and TRBJ1-5): SQTIHQWPATLVQPVGSPLSLECTVEGTSNPNLYWYRQAAGRGLQLLFYSVGIGQISSEVPQNLSASRPQDRQFILSSKKLLLSDSGFYLCAWKVPSGNQPQHFGDGTRLSIL.

The chain employs TRBV7-3 and TRBJ2-1, with 11 bases matching TRBD2. The J segment lost 9 bases and the V segment lost 3 bases, leaving 10 bases of the junction unmatched. This CDR3 spans 16 amino acids. Germline-derived CDR1 and CDR2 are SGHTA and FQGTGA. CDR3 sequence: CASSFLTSGSGGEQFF. CDR3 DNA sequence: TGTGCCAGCAGCTTCCTCACTAGCGGGAGTGGCGGTGAGCAGTTCTTC.

This clone has only a few counts. The chain joins TRBV15 to TRBJ2-5; the D gene is possibly TRBD2 (6 bases). Germline V gives CDR1 LNHNV, CDR2 YYDKDF (reference sequence). The V and J ends lost 6 bases and 5 bases respectively, with 16 bases between them. The CDR3 runs to 14 residues. CDR3 bases: TGTGCCACCAGAGACACGGGAGTTGGGGAGACCCAGTACTTC. As protein: CATRDTGVGETQYF. The complete variable domain, with remaining parts taken from reference TRBV15 and TRBJ2-5, reads DAMVIQNPRYQVTQFGKPVTLSCSQTLNHNVMYWYQQKSSQAPKLLFHYYDKDFNNEADTPDNFQSRRPNTSFCFLDIRSPGLGDTAMYLCATRDTGVGETQYFGPGTRLLVL.

This clone was seen once. The chain combines TRBV7-6 with TRBJ1-2; TRBD1 matches at 11 bases. Losses at the gene ends were 5 bases for V and 0 bases for J; bases not matched to a gene: 5. CDR1 and CDR2 from the germline V gene are SGHVS and FNYEAQ. The CDR3 loop spans 16 amino acids. CDR3 DNA sequence: TGTGCCAGCAGCCCGGGACAGGGGGGCTCTAACTATGGCTACACCTTC. Translated, it gives CASSPGQGGSNYGYTF.

V and J are TRBV5-1 and TRBJ2-6; unclear D gene. This CDR3 contains 14 residues. The V and J ends lost 2 bases and 2 bases respectively, with 5 bases between them. Germline V gene sequence: CDR1 SGHRS, CDR2 YFSETQ. CDR3 nucleotide sequence: TGCGCCAGCAGCTTCCCAGCTGGGGCCAACGTCCTGACTTTC. It yields the protein CASSFPAGANVLTF.

This clone was detected only a few times. V and J are TRBV13 and TRBJ2-1; tentatively, D is TRBD1 (6 bases). Germline V gene lookup returns CDR1 PRHDT and CDR2 FYEKMQ (reference sequence). The V end lost 5 bases, the J end lost 4 bases, and 18 bases lay between the germline ends. This CDR3 has 16 residues. The CDR3 protein is CASSPQGTWSYNEQFF. Written as DNA, the CDR3 is TGTGCCAGCAGCCCACAGGGAACATGGTCATACAATGAGCAGTTCTTC.

CDR3 nucleotide sequence: TGTGCCAGCAGTACCGGGACCACCGGTCACGAGCAGTACTTC. Its protein is CASSTGTTGHEQYF. V usage is TRBV27 and J usage is TRBJ2-7, with D tentatively TRBD1 or TRBD2 (5 bases each). The V end lost 5 bases, the J end lost 5 bases, and 16 bases lay between the germline ends. The CDR3 length is 14 residues. The germline gives CDR1 MNHEY, CDR2 SMNVEV (reference sequence).

V and J are TRBV7-8 and TRBJ1-6, with D unclear. In germline, CDR1 is SGHVS, CDR2 FQNEAQ. The CDR3 spans 15 residues. V was cut by 0 bases and J by 7 bases, with 10 bases left in between. In DNA, the CDR3 is TGTGCCAGCAGCTTAGCGCAGACCGAGAATTCACCCCTCCACTTT. Encoded protein: CASSLAQTENSPLHF.

This clone was seen a single time. J is TRBJ2-5 and V is TRBV5-6; 7 nucleotides agree with TRBD2. This CDR3 is built from 17 residues. The V gene's germline CDR1 is SGHDT and CDR2 YYEEEE. V dropped 2 bases and J dropped 3; count of bases not matched to a gene: 13. The CDR3 reads CASSLDGLGGGKETQYF. CDR3 nucleotide sequence: TGTGCCAGCAGCTTAGATGGCCTGGGCGGGGGAAAAGAGACCCAGTACTTC.

The V and J genes are TRBV14 and TRBJ2-2; no clear D gene. From germline, CDR1 is SGHDN and CDR2 FVKESK. Trimming shortened V by 0 bases and J by 2 bases, and 7 bases separated the two germline ends. The CDR3 contains 15 residues. The CDR3 reads CASSQDRANTGELFF. CDR3 bases: TGTGCCAGCAGCCAAGACCGGGCCAACACCGGGGAGCTGTTTTTT. Together with reference TRBV14 and TRBJ2-2, the CDR3 gives the full variable domain: EAGVTQFPSHSVIEKGQTVTLRCDPISGHDNLYWYRRVMGKEIKFLLHFVKESKQDESGMPNNRFLAERTGGTYSTLKVQPAELEDSGVYFCASSQDRANTGELFFGEGSRLTVL.

V is TRBV5-6 and J is TRBJ2-7; perhaps TRBD2 as D (5 bases). This CDR3 region has 14 residues. The germline V gene has CDR1 SGHDT and CDR2 YYEEEE. Trimming shortened V by 3 bases and J by 7 bases, and 17 bases separated the two germline ends. CDR3 sequence reads: CASSSSGRPREQYF. The CDR3 nucleotides read TGTGCCAGCAGCTCGAGCGGACGGCCTAGAGAGCAGTACTTC.

In this sample, this clone turned up a few times. This chain connects TRBV29-1 to TRBJ1-3, with D perhaps TRBD1 (6 bases). The CDR3 is made up of 15 amino acids. CDR1 SQVTM and CDR2 ANQGSEA come from the germline V gene. Trimming stripped 0 bases from V and 4 bases from J, with 13 bases between. For the CDR3, the DNA is TGCAGCGTTGAAGATCCCGCAGGGGTCGGAAACACCATATATTTT. It is translated as CSVEDPAGVGNTIYF.

This clone was counted between two and nine times. The chain couples TRBV19 to TRBJ2-1; 8 positions match TRBD2. The germline V gene has CDR1 LNHDA and CDR2 SQIVND (reference sequence). V gave up 3 bases and J gave up 10 bases; unmatched junction bases: 5. The CDR3 spans 13 residues. This CDR3 is CASSMSASGEQFF. DNA for the CDR3: TGTGCCAGTAGTATGAGTGCTAGCGGGGAGCAGTTCTTC.

The chain has TRBV5-1 and TRBJ2-7, with 13 bases matching TRBD2. Per the germline V gene, CDR1 is SGHRS and CDR2 is YFSETQ. Trimming took 3 bases from V and 3 from J; bases not matched to a gene: 3. The CDR3 has 15 amino acids. The CDR3 sequence: CASSWGTSGIYEQYF. The CDR3 coding sequence is TGCGCCAGCAGCTGGGGGACTAGCGGGATCTACGAGCAGTACTTC. Combining the CDR3 with reference TRBV5-1 and TRBJ2-7 gives the whole variable domain KAGVTQTPRYLIKTRGQQVTLSCSPISGHRSVSWYQQTPGQGLQFLFEYFSETQRNKGNFPGRFSGRQFSNSRSEMNVSTLELGDSALYLCASSWGTSGIYEQYFGPGTRLTVT.

This clone was seen a few times. The rearrangement uses TRBV13 and TRBJ2-3, with TRBD2 identical over 10 bases. J was trimmed by 3 bases and V by 1 base; bases with no gene match: 4. The CDR3 runs to 16 residues. The germline V gene encodes CDR1 PRHDT and CDR2 FYEKMQ (reference sequence). The CDR3 here is CASSLVGLAETDTQYF. CDR3 DNA sequence: TGTGCCAGCAGCTTAGTAGGACTAGCGGAAACAGATACGCAGTATTTT.